A single sample gave rise to the 17 T cell receptor beta chains below, sequenced in a study of blood T cell repertoires in COVID-19. Assay: immunoSEQ multiplex PCR; the TCRdb copy retains only in-frame clones and omits some. The sample has approximately 200,000 clones, around 90% seen once. Sequencing used PBMCs or T cells enriched from blood (not recorded which). These receptors came from a woman younger than 45 who had recovered from COVID-19.

This chain links TRBV2 with TRBJ1-5; D is unclear. CDR3 length: 13 residues. V dropped 6 bases and J dropped 3 bases, with 9 bases sitting between them. Germline CDR1 is SNHLY and CDR2 is FYNNEI. CDR3 sequence reads: CASRRGANQPQHF. The CDR3 nucleotides read TGTGCCAGCAGACGGGGAGCCAATCAGCCCCAGCATTTT. The variable domain in full, completed from reference TRBV2 and TRBJ1-5, reads EPEVTQTPSHQVTQMGQEVILRCVPISNHLYFYWYRQILGQKVEFLVSFYNNEISEKSEIFDDQFSVERPDGSNFTLKIRSTKLEDSAMYFCASRRGANQPQHFGDGTRLSIL.

The gene calls are TRBV20-1 and TRBJ1-3; 11 bases fit TRBD1. Unmatched junction bases numbered 11, after V lost 3 bases and J lost 4 bases. The CDR3 length is 17 residues. The germline V gene encodes CDR1 DFQATT and CDR2 SNEGSKA (reference sequence). In DNA, the CDR3 is TGCAGTGCTAGTACCCTAGGACAGGGGGCGACCGGAAACACCATATATTTT. Translating it yields CSASTLGQGATGNTIYF.

This chain links TRBV5-1 with TRBJ2-5; 9 nucleotides align to TRBD1. J was trimmed by 3 bases and V by 7 bases; bases with no gene match: 7. Germline V lookup: CDR1 SGHRS, CDR2 YFSETQ. CDR3 size: 14 residues. The CDR3 DNA sequence: TGCGCCAGCGGCACAAGACAGGGGGAAGAGACCCAGTACTTC. It yields the protein CASGTRQGEETQYF. The full variable domain, with the rest looked up from reference TRBV5-1 and TRBJ2-5, is KAGVTQTPRYLIKTRGQQVTLSCSPISGHRSVSWYQQTPGQGLQFLFEYFSETQRNKGNFPGRFSGRQFSNSRSEMNVSTLELGDSALYLCASGTRQGEETQYFGPGTRLLVL.

The chain has TRBV7-2 and TRBJ1-6, with D possibly TRBD1 on 6 matching bases. Germline loops: CDR1 SGHTA, CDR2 FQGNSA. The V gene lost 5 bases and the J gene lost 6 bases, with 14 bases spanning the gap. This CDR3 comprises 15 residues. DNA for the CDR3: TGTGCCAGCAGCGTAGGACAGCGTCTTAATTCACCCCTCCACTTT. This translates into CASSVGQRLNSPLHF.

The V gene is TRBV19, the J gene TRBJ1-2, with D uncertain. Between the trimmed V and J ends, which lost 6 bases and 4 bases, there was a span of 12 bases. The length of the CDR3 is 13 residues. In germline, CDR1 is LNHDA, CDR2 SQIVND (reference sequence). CDR3 region: CASSEAVSYGYTF. The CDR3 DNA follows: TGTGCCAGTAGCGAGGCAGTCTCCTATGGCTACACCTTC. Together with reference TRBV19 and TRBJ1-2, the CDR3 gives the full variable domain: DGGITQSPKYLFRKEGQNVTLSCEQNLNHDAMYWYRQDPGQGLRLIYYSQIVNDFQKGDIAEGYSVSREKKESFPLTVTSAQKNPTAFYLCASSEAVSYGYTFGSGTRLTVV.

The J gene is TRBJ2-4, the V gene TRBV4-2, with TRBD1 identical over 8 bases. Germline CDR1 LGHNA, CDR2 YNFKEQ. V gave up 0 bases and J gave up 8 bases; unmatched junction bases: 6. The CDR3 contains 15 residues. CDR3: CASSQDPQGADIQYF. CDR3 coding DNA: TGTGCCAGCAGCCAAGATCCCCAGGGGGCGGACATTCAGTACTTC.

Regarding this clone: The junction and the germline gene differ at one end; a read error may be behind it. The chain has TRBV30 and TRBJ2-7; 7 nucleotides match TRBD1. Looked up from germline, CDR1 is GTSNPN and CDR2 is SVGIG (reference sequence). This CDR3 spans 14 amino acids. The CDR3 coding sequence is TGTGCCTGGGCCCCGACAGGGTTCTCCCACGAGCAGTACTTC. It codes for CAWAPTGFSHEQYF.

The chain has TRBV19 and TRBJ2-3; the D gene is possibly TRBD1 (6 bases). The V end lost 5 bases, the J end lost 1 base, and 13 bases lay between the germline ends. The CDR3 sequence is 15 residues long. CDR1 and CDR2 from the germline V gene are LNHDA and SQIVND (reference sequence). Here the CDR3 DNA reads TGTGCCAGTAGTCCCCACAGGGCAGGCACAGATACGCAGTATTTT. Translation gives CASSPHRAGTDTQYF.

In this sample, this clone turned up a few times. V and J are TRBV27 and TRBJ2-2; 7 bases match TRBD1. CDR3 length: 14 residues. V gave up 6 bases and J gave up 5 bases; unmatched junction bases: 6. CDR1 and CDR2 from the germline V gene are MNHEY and SMNVEV (reference sequence). The CDR3 DNA follows: TGTGCCAGCAGCCGGGACAGCCTAACCGGGGAGCTGTTTTTT. It specifies CASSRDSLTGELFF.

This chain uses TRBV20-1 with TRBJ2-1; D remains ambiguous. The germline CDR1 and CDR2 sequences are DFQATT and SNEGSKA (reference sequence). The CDR3 sequence is 11 residues long. V lost 3 bases and J 7 bases, leaving 7 bases between the germline ends. The CDR3 loop is CSASRWNEQFF. CDR3 DNA sequence: TGCAGTGCTAGCCGGTGGAATGAGCAGTTCTTC.

The table lists this clone with a few counts. This chain uses TRBV6-2 or TRBV6-3 with TRBJ1-2, with unresolved D. This CDR3 has 13 amino acids. V shed 6 bases and J shed 8 bases, with 16 bases lying between them. Germline V gene data show CDR1 as MNHEY and CDR2 as SVGEGT. The CDR3 region is CASSLGLRAGYTF. CDR3 coding DNA: TGTGCCAGCAGCCTTGGGCTTCGTGCCGGCTACACCTTC.

The chain recombines TRBV4-3 with TRBJ2-7; D ambiguous. CDR3 length: 13 amino acids. CDR1 and CDR2 from the germline V gene are LGHNA and YSLEER. Trimming took 1 base from V and 2 from J, leaving 6 bases between them. The DNA for the CDR3 is TGCGCCAGCAGCCAAGCTAGAACCTACGAGCAGTACTTC. Amino acid sequence: CASSQARTYEQYF.

V usage is TRBV7-3 and J usage is TRBJ2-1; 8 bases are shared with TRBD1. CDR1 and CDR2 from the germline V gene are SGHTA and FQGTGA. CDR3 size: 15 residues. V lost 4 bases, J lost 6 bases, and 8 bases stayed unmatched. The CDR3: CASSSDRGRVNEQFF. The CDR3 DNA is TGTGCCAGCAGCTCCGACAGGGGAAGGGTCAATGAGCAGTTCTTC.

The rearrangement links TRBV7-9 to TRBJ1-5; D may be TRBD1 (5 bases). This CDR3 region has 13 residues. Trimming took 7 bases from V and 5 from J, leaving 12 bases between them. Per the germline V gene, CDR1 is SEHNR and CDR2 is FQNEAQ (reference sequence). Here the CDR3 reads CASTGWGDQPQHF. The CDR3 DNA sequence: TGTGCCAGCACAGGATGGGGGGATCAGCCCCAGCATTTT.

This chain connects TRBV9 to TRBJ2-5, with 9 bases fitting TRBD2. The CDR3 totals 14 residues. CDR1 SGDLS and CDR2 YYNGEE come from the germline V gene. V lost 4 bases to trimming and J lost 7 bases; unmatched junction nucleotides: 8. As DNA, the CDR3 is TGTGCCAGCAGCCCAGGTGGTAGCGGGAGGACCCAGTACTTC. It codes for CASSPGGSGRTQYF.

This chain links TRBV4-1 with TRBJ2-5; TRBD2 aligns across 15 bases. Germline loops: CDR1 MGHRA, CDR2 YSYEKL. V gave up 3 bases and J gave up 2 bases; unmatched junction bases: 1. This CDR3 spans 16 amino acids. The DNA of the CDR3 is TGCGCCAGCAGCCAGGGACTAGCGGGGGGACAAGAGACCCAGTACTTC. Its protein product is CASSQGLAGGQETQYF.

The rearrangement links TRBV13 to TRBJ2-5; D may be TRBD2 (6 bases). Germline V gives CDR1 PRHDT, CDR2 FYEKMQ (reference sequence). V was shortened by 4 bases and J by 8 bases, with 14 bases between the two germline ends. CDR3 size: 13 residues. The DNA of the CDR3 is TGTGCCAGCAGCTCGAAGGAGGGCCGTACCCAGTACTTC. Residues: CASSSKEGRTQYF. Supplemented by reference TRBV13 and TRBJ2-5, the full variable domain reads AAGVIQSPRHLIKEKRETATLKCYPIPRHDTVYWYQQGPGQDPQFLISFYEKMQSDKGSIPDRFSAQQFSDYHSELNMSSLELGDSALYFCASSSKEGRTQYFGPGTRLLVL.